This T cell receptor beta chain was recovered during a study of beta chain features in type 1 diabetes. Study-level results: The study found moderately but significantly shorter TCRB CDR3s in all four CD4+ subsets of Type 1 diabetes patients. Cells that show high TCR expression could be over-represented by cDNA sequencing. PCR might pick shorter templates more often, in the same way for patients and controls.

Central memory, naive, regulatory and stem cell-like memory CD4+ cells were sorted by CD45RO/CCR7/CD25/CD127/CD95/CD27. The entirety of the isolated RNA underwent reverse transcription, so expressed TCRB transcripts were sequenced. Samples of naive, central memory and regulatory T cells yielded a mean of around 3.5 million reads. Produced via immunoSEQ multiplex PCR; TCRdb's table is partial and in-frame only. The table records about 340,000 clones, about 13% of them present only once. This CDR3 comprises 12 residues. CDR1 SGHRS and CDR2 YFSETQ come from the germline V gene. Trimming pared 3 bases from V and 4 bases from J, leaving 7 bases between. This clone was detected only a few times. As yet, its antigen is unknown.

The receptor comes from a woman between 18 and 29 years old with type 1 diabetes. The chain employs TRBV5-1 and TRBJ2-5; no clear D gene. Sequenced input: naive CD4+ T cells from blood. In DNA, the CDR3 is TGCGCCAGCAGCTCCGAGCTAGAGACCCAGTACTTC. This gives the protein CASSSELETQYF.